The source of this TCR beta chain is a study of OX40 agonist ivuxolimab in advanced cancers. J gave up 5 bases and V 0 bases, and 4 bases lay outside the gene matches. This CDR3 region has 14 residues. Germline V gene sequence: CDR1 SGHDT, CDR2 YYEEEE. Autoimmune disease history or systemic immunosuppression barred patients. TCRdb's table, derived via immunoSEQ multiplex PCR, lists solely in-frame clones and lacks some. The sample shows about 89,000 clones, about 92% of them seen only once. This TCR was recovered from an adult with an advanced solid tumor such as melanoma, head and neck, liver or kidney cancer. The starting material was CD4+ or CD8+ T cells sorted from blood, obtained in a trial of the OX40 agonist ivuxolimab. This chain connects TRBV5-6 to TRBJ1-2; 7 bases line up with TRBD1. As DNA, the CDR3 is TGTGCCAGCAGCTTGGAACAGGGGAATTATGGCTACACCTTC. This translates into CASSLEQGNYGYTF. Based on the CDR3 plus reference TRBV5-6 and TRBJ1-2, the full variable domain is DAGVTQSPTHLIKTRGQQVTLRCSPKSGHDTVSWYQQALGQGPQFIFQYYEEEERQRGNFPDRFSGHQFPNYSSELNVNALLLGDSALYLCASSLEQGNYGYTFGSGTRLTVV.